This T cell receptor beta chain is drawn from a study of blood T cell repertoires in COVID-19. Across the whole study: Spain, Italy and the United States supplied samples that represented acute and convalescent COVID-19.

This clone was found a few times. Per the study methods: Scientists estimated how many nucleated cells there were by amplifying reference gene primers. The assay was immunoSEQ multiplex PCR, and TCRdb's table has in-frame clones only and misses some. The V and J calls and clone size are taken from that table; D and trimming were inferred from the DNA. The sample records some 80,000 clones, roughly nine tenths being singletons. The receptor was derived from a woman in her fifties or sixties with active or convalescent COVID-19. The source material was peripheral blood.

In nucleotides, the CDR3 is TGTGCCAGCAGATTCAGTCGCGGGGTCGAAAAACTGTTTTTT. Translation: CASRFSRGVEKLFF. V and J are TRBV3-1 (or the pseudogene TRBV3-2) and TRBJ1-4, with D uncertain. Trimming took off 6 bases at V and 8 bases at J, with 16 bases between the two ends. CDR3 length: 14 residues. CDR1 is LGHDT, CDR2 YNNKEL, per germline (reference sequence).